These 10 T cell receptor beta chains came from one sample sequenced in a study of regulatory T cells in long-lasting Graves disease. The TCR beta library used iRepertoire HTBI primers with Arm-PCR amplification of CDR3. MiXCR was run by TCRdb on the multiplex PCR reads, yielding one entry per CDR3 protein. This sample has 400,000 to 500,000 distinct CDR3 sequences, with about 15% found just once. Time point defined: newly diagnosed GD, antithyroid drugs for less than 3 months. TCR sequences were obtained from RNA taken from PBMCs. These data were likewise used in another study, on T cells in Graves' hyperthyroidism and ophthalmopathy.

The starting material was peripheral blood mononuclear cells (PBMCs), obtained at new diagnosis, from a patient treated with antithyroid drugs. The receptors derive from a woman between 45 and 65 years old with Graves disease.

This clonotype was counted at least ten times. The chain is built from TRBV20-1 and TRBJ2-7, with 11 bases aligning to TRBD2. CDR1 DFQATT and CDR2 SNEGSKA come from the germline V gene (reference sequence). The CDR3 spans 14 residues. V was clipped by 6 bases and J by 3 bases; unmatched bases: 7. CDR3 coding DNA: TGCAGTGCAAAGACTCTAGCGGGAGGCTACGAGCAGTACTTC. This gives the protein CSAKTLAGGYEQYF.

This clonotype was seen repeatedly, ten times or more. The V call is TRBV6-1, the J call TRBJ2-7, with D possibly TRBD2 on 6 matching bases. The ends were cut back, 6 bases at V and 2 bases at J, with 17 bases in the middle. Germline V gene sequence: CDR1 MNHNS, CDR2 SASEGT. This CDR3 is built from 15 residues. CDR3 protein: CASSRTGLGTYEQYF. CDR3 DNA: TGTGCCAGCAGCCGCACGGGACTGGGAACCTACGAGCAGTACTTC.

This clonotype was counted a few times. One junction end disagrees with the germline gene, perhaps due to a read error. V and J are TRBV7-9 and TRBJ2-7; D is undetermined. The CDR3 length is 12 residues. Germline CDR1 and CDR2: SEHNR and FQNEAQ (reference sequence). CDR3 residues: CASSSGSYERYF. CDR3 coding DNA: TGTGCCAGCAGCTCAGGCTCCTACGAGCGGTACTTC.

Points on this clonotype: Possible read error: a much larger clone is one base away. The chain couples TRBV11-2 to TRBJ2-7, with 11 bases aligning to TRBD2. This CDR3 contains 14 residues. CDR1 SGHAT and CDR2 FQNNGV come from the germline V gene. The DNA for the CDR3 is TGTGCCAGCAGTTATAGCGGGGGGGCCTACGAGCGGTACTTC. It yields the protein CASSYSGGAYERYF.

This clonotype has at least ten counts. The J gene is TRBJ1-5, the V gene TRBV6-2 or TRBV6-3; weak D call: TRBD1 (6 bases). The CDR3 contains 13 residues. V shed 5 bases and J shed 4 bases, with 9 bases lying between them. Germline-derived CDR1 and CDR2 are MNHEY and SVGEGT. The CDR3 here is CASSVQGNQPQHF. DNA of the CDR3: TGTGCCAGCAGTGTACAGGGAAATCAGCCCCAGCATTTT.

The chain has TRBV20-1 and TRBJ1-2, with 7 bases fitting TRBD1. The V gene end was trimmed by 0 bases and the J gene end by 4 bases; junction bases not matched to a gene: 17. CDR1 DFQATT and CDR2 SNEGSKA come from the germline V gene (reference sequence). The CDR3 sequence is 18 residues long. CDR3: CSARDPLDRNVWGYGYTF. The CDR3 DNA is TGCAGTGCTAGAGACCCCCTGGACAGGAACGTCTGGGGCTATGGCTACACCTTC.

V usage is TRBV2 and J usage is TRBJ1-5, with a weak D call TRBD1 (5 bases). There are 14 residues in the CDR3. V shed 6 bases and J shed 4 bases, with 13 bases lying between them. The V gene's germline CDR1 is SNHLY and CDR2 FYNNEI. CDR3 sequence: CASRYDRLNQPQHF. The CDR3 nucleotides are TGTGCCAGCAGGTATGACAGATTGAATCAGCCCCAGCATTTT.

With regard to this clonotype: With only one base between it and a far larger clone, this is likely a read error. This CDR3 is CASSLGIAEYEQYF. As DNA, the CDR3 is TGTGCCAGCAGCTTGGGAATAGCGGAGTACGAGCAGTACTTC. The rearrangement uses TRBV13 and TRBJ2-7, with D perhaps TRBD2 (6 bases). The CDR3 runs to 14 residues. Deletions cut 3 bases from V and 4 bases from J, with 13 bases between. CDR1 PRHDT and CDR2 FYEKMQ come from the germline V gene (reference sequence).

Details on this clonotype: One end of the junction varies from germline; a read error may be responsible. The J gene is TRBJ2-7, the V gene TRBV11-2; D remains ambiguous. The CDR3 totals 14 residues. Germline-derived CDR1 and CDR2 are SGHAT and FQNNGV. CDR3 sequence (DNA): TGTGCCGGCAGCTCTTTTTTGGAACCCTACGAGCAGTACTTC. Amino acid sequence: CAGSSFLEPYEQYF.

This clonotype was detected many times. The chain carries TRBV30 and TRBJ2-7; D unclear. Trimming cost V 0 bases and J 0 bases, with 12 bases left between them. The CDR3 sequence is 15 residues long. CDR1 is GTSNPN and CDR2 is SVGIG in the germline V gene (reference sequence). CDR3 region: CAWSVLRPSSYEQYF. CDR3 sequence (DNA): TGTGCCTGGAGTGTTCTACGGCCTAGCTCCTACGAGCAGTACTTC. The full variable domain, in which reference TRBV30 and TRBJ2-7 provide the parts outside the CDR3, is SQTIHQWPATLVQPVGSPLSLECTVEGTSNPNLYWYRQAAGRGLQLLFYSVGIGQISSEVPQNLSASRPQDRQFILSSKKLLLSDSGFYLCAWSVLRPSSYEQYFGPGTRLTVT.